The entry below gives a single T cell receptor (beta chain) sequence along with its context. Its target is not known. The sample comes from a study of CD8+ T cells in alopecia areata. The CDR3 totals 14 residues. Germline CDR1 reads LGHNA; CDR2 reads YSLEER. Trimming removed 4 bases at V and 1 base at J, with 10 bases between. Isolated RNA was reverse transcribed into cDNA used as the sequencing template. Produced via immunoSEQ multiplex PCR; TCRdb's table is partial and in-frame only. The sample consists of 150,000 to 200,000 clones, more than 55% of them appearing once. The treatment is: oral pan-JAK inhibitor, 5-10 mg twice daily. Researchers took lesional scalp punch biopsies and peripheral blood from people who were alopecia areata patients. Notes on the study in general: Scalp data also include sequences from resident alphabeta T cells of normal skin. Scalp and blood retained many expanded lesional clones during tofacitinib.

This chain uses TRBV4-3 with TRBJ1-2; D call uncertain. Material: CD4+ T cells sorted from blood, obtained around week 49, from a patient treated with tofacitinib. The origin of this receptor is a human donor with alopecia areata. The CDR3: CASSRVTRNYGYTF. CDR3 coding DNA: TGCGCCAGCAGCCGGGTGACACGTAACTATGGCTACACCTTC.